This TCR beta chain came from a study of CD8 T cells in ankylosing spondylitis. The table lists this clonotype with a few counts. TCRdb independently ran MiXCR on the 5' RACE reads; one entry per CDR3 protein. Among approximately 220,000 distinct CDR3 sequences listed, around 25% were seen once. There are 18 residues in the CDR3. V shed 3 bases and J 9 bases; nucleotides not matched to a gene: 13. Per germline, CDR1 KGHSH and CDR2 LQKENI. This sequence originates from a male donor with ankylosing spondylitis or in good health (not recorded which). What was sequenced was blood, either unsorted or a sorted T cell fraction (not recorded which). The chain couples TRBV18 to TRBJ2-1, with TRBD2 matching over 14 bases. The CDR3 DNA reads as TGTGCCAGCTCACCCCCGTATCCGGGACTAGCGGGAGCGGGTGAGCAGTTCTTC. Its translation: CASSPPYPGLAGAGEQFF.